The entry below gives a single T cell receptor beta chain sequence along with its context. TCRdb's copy holds only in-frame clones and misses some; the assay was immunoSEQ multiplex PCR. The sample includes roughly 100,000 clones, 70% to 90% of them seen just once. This specimen comes from a study of T cell responses to AZD1222 COVID-19 vaccine. Germline loops: CDR1 SGHVS, CDR2 FNYEAQ. The CDR3 contains 13 residues. Trimming pared 5 bases from V and 2 bases from J, leaving 9 bases between. The source is an adult in good health. The specimen comprised peripheral blood, sampled on day 0 of AZD1222 vaccination. This chain connects TRBV7-6 to TRBJ1-2; D uncertain. CDR3 in DNA: TGTGCCAGCAGCCCAGAGTTAAACTATGGCTACACCTTC. Translated: CASSPELNYGYTF.